The next 29 T cell receptor beta chains were all read from a single sample in a study of shared clonotypes between healthy human individuals. Naive CD8 cells comprised CD45RO-negative, CCR7-positively selected cells, excluding terminally differentiated effector memory CD45RA+ cells. Profiling relied on immunoSEQ multiplex PCR, and the TCRdb table lists in-frame clones only, not all of them. The sample comprises under 2,000,000 clones, approximately 94% of which are singletons, and approximately 1% rests with the top ten. Sequencing used naive CD8+ T cells sorted from blood. These receptors were collected from a man between 18 and 29 years old in good health.

This clone was detected once. The chain recombines TRBV6-1 with TRBJ1-6, with D possibly matching TRBD1 (5 bases). Germline lookup yields CDR1 MNHNS and CDR2 SASEGT. This CDR3 is built from 19 residues. V was clipped by 1 base and J by 9 bases, with 25 bases between them. For the CDR3, the DNA is TGTGCCAGCAGTGAAGTCGGGGCAGGGAGGGCCTTAATTATTTCACCCCTCCACTTT. This codes for CASSEVGAGRALIISPLHF.

With regard to this clone: This same CDR3 is encoded by further DNA sequences in the sample. This chain uses TRBV5-5 with TRBJ2-7; D could derive from TRBD1 or TRBD2 (5 bases each). V lost 3 bases and J lost 4, with 8 bases in between. This CDR3 is built from 12 residues. Germline CDR1 and CDR2: SGHKS and YYEKEE (reference sequence). This CDR3 reads CASSWDLYEQYF. The CDR3 DNA follows: TGTGCCAGCAGCTGGGACCTTTACGAGCAGTACTTC.

V and J are TRBV9 and TRBJ1-4; TRBD1 matches 9 bases. J gave up 2 bases and V 3 bases, and 2 bases lay outside the gene matches. This CDR3 spans 15 amino acids. The germline V gene encodes CDR1 SGDLS and CDR2 YYNGEE. The CDR3 nucleotides are TGTGCCAGCAGCGAGACAGGGGGGACTAATGAAAAACTGTTTTTT. Translation gives CASSETGGTNEKLFF. The full variable domain, with the rest looked up from reference TRBV9 and TRBJ1-4, is DSGVTQTPKHLITATGQRVTLRCSPRSGDLSVYWYQQSLDQGLQFLIQYYNGEERAKGNILERFSAQQFPDLHSELNLSSLELGDSALYFCASSETGGTNEKLFFGSGTQLSVL.

The chain combines TRBV29-1 with TRBJ1-4; 8 nucleotides match TRBD1. Germline CDR1 and CDR2: SQVTM and ANQGSEA. The CDR3 runs to 13 residues. V dropped 0 bases and J dropped 6; count of bases not matched to a gene: 0. CDR3 loop: CSVEEQGDEKLFF. The CDR3 nucleotides read TGCAGCGTTGAAGAACAGGGGGATGAAAAACTGTTTTTT.

The sample holds one count of this clone. The V and J genes are TRBV10-1 and TRBJ2-7; D is possibly TRBD1 (6 bases). Between the trimmed V and J ends, which lost 2 bases and 4 bases, there was a span of 18 bases. The V gene's germline CDR1 is WNHNN and CDR2 SYGVQD (reference sequence). The CDR3 runs 16 residues. The CDR3 here is CASSEGCRRRGYEQYF. CDR3 DNA sequence: TGCGCCAGCAGTGAGGGTTGCAGGCGTAGGGGGTACGAGCAGTACTTC.

This rearrangement joins TRBV19 to TRBJ1-5; 8 positions match TRBD1. This CDR3 contains 13 residues. CDR1 and CDR2 from the germline V gene are LNHDA and SQIVND (reference sequence). After removal of 5 bases from V and 9 bases from J, the junction contained 6 bases not matched to a gene. For the CDR3, the DNA is TGTGCCAGTAGTTCAGGGGGCCTAGGGCCCCAGCATTTT. Its protein product is CASSSGGLGPQHF.

The V and J genes are TRBV1 and TRBJ1-3. TRBV1 is noted as a pseudogene. The CDR3 is made up of 20 amino acids. CDR3 DNA sequence: TGCACCAGCAGCCAAGGGCGAGGGAGTAGGGCCGAGTATCCTGGAAACACCATATATTTT. Its translation is CTSSQGRGSRAEYPGNTIYF.

The genes are TRBV2 and TRBJ2-3; TRBD2 aligns across 7 bases. The ends lost 4 bases at V and 2 bases at J; junction bases unmatched: 9. CDR3 length equals 16 residues. Germline assignment: CDR1 SNHLY and CDR2 FYNNEI. CDR3 sequence (DNA): TGTGCCAGCAGTGGGCTAGCGGAGTTTTCCACAGATACGCAGTATTTT. Translation gives CASSGLAEFSTDTQYF.

The gene calls are TRBV27 and TRBJ2-7; TRBD2 is a possible D gene (6 bases). The CDR3 consists of 15 residues. Per the germline V gene, CDR1 is MNHEY and CDR2 is SMNVEV (reference sequence). V dropped 8 bases and J dropped 1 base, with 18 bases sitting between them. The CDR3 nucleotides are TGTGCCAGCCGTCCCTTAGCGGAGCCATCCTACGAGCAGTACTTC. Protein sequence: CASRPLAEPSYEQYF.

V usage is TRBV27 and J usage is TRBJ2-7, with 9 positions matching TRBD2. Trimming took 5 bases from V and 3 from J; bases not matched to a gene: 11. Looked up from germline, CDR1 is MNHEY and CDR2 is SMNVEV (reference sequence). This CDR3 has 16 amino acids. The CDR3 sequence: CASSPTSSGAGYEQYF. In nucleotides, the CDR3 is TGTGCCAGCAGTCCAACCTCTAGCGGGGCTGGCTACGAGCAGTACTTC.

This chain links TRBV7-9 with TRBJ2-7, with 9 bases matching TRBD1. Germline assignment: CDR1 SEHNR and CDR2 FQNEAQ (reference sequence). The V and J ends lost 0 bases and 3 bases, in that order; junction bases with no gene match: 12. The CDR3 spans 18 residues. CDR3 amino acids: CASSLAPIGTGNIYEQYF. The CDR3 nucleotides read TGTGCCAGCAGCTTAGCCCCCATTGGGACAGGGAATATCTACGAGCAGTACTTC.

This clone was counted a few times. The J gene is TRBJ1-5, the V gene TRBV27, with D possibly TRBD1 on 6 matching bases. With 4 bases removed from V and 7 bases from J, the gap between germline ends came to 14 bases. The CDR3 is 14 amino acids. Germline V gives CDR1 MNHEY, CDR2 SMNVEV (reference sequence). CDR3 in amino acids: CASSYTGMEQPQHF. In nucleotides, the CDR3 is TGTGCCAGCAGTTACACAGGGATGGAGCAGCCCCAGCATTTT.

This chain uses TRBV5-6 with TRBJ2-3, with TRBD2 matching 7 bases. CDR3 length: 17 amino acids. The V segment lost 0 bases and the J segment 2 bases; nucleotides outside the gene matches: 9. Germline assignment: CDR1 SGHDT and CDR2 YYEEEE. For the CDR3, the DNA is TGTGCCAGCAGCTTGGTGGCTAGCGGAGTCCACACAGATACGCAGTATTTT. This gives the protein CASSLVASGVHTDTQYF. Drawing the rest from reference TRBV5-6 and TRBJ2-3, the complete variable domain is DAGVTQSPTHLIKTRGQQVTLRCSPKSGHDTVSWYQQALGQGPQFIFQYYEEEERQRGNFPDRFSGHQFPNYSSELNVNALLLGDSALYLCASSLVASGVHTDTQYFGPGTRLTVL.

The chain recombines TRBV25-1 with TRBJ1-2; D not certain. The CDR3 is made up of 12 amino acids. V was pared by 1 base and J by 6 bases, with 6 bases between. CDR1 MGHDK and CDR2 SYGVNS come from the germline V gene. The CDR3 loop is CASSELHDGYTF. CDR3 nucleotides: TGTGCCAGCAGTGAATTACACGATGGCTACACCTTC.

The gene calls are TRBV29-1 and TRBJ2-5; a weak D match, TRBD1 (5 bases). Germline V gene data show CDR1 as SQVTM and CDR2 as ANQGSEA. With 4 bases removed from V and 4 bases from J, the gap between germline ends came to 13 bases. The CDR3 loop spans 13 amino acids. As DNA, the CDR3 is TGCAGCGTTGTAGGGGTTGGGCGAGAGACCCAGTACTTC. This encodes CSVVGVGRETQYF.

The rearrangement joins TRBV7-9 to TRBJ1-1; TRBD1 matches 8 bases. The germline V gene has CDR1 SEHNR and CDR2 FQNEAQ (reference sequence). The V segment lost 7 bases and the J segment 3 bases; nucleotides outside the gene matches: 4. The CDR3 covers 13 residues. In DNA, the CDR3 is TGTGCCAGCACAATACAGGGGGACACTGAAGCTTTCTTT. As protein: CASTIQGDTEAFF.

The CDR3 is CASSVGPDVTGELFF. The CDR3 DNA follows: TGTGCCAGCAGCGTCGGACCGGATGTGACCGGGGAGCTGTTTTTT. The genes are TRBV9 and TRBJ2-2; no firm D call. Trimming shortened V by 2 bases and J by 5 bases, and 13 bases separated the two germline ends. This CDR3 region has 15 residues. Germline CDR1 and CDR2: SGDLS and YYNGEE.

With regard to this clone: The same CDR3 is also encoded by other DNA sequences in this sample. The chain combines TRBV11-2 with TRBJ2-7, with 9 nucleotides matching TRBD1. Germline V gene data show CDR1 as SGHAT and CDR2 as FQNNGV. J gave up 3 bases and V 6 bases, and 6 bases lay outside the gene matches. The CDR3 is made up of 14 amino acids. For the CDR3, the DNA is TGTGCCAGCAGTTCCGGGACAGGGCGCTACGAGCAGTACTTC. Translation: CASSSGTGRYEQYF. Supplemented by reference TRBV11-2 and TRBJ2-7, the full variable domain reads EAGVAQSPRYKIIEKRQSVAFWCNPISGHATLYWYQQILGQGPKLLIQFQNNGVVDDSQLPKDRFSAERLKGVDSTLKIQPAKLEDSAVYLCASSSGTGRYEQYFGPGTRLTVT.

The chain joins TRBV2 to TRBJ2-7; 10 nucleotides line up with TRBD2. Germline loops: CDR1 SNHLY, CDR2 FYNNEI. J lost 2 bases, V lost 7 bases, and 5 bases had no gene match. CDR3 length: 14 amino acids. CDR3 protein: CASTTAGGTYEQYF. CDR3 DNA sequence: TGTGCCAGCACAACAGCGGGGGGGACCTACGAGCAGTACTTC.

The rearrangement joins TRBV19 to TRBJ1-5, with a weak D call TRBD1 (6 bases). CDR3 size: 15 residues. Germline-derived CDR1 and CDR2 are LNHDA and SQIVND (reference sequence). V was pared by 4 bases and J by 2 bases, with 12 bases between. As DNA, the CDR3 is TGTGCCAGTAGTAGTACAGGGTCGGGCAATCAGCCCCAGCATTTT. This sequence encodes CASSSTGSGNQPQHF. The full variable domain, with the rest looked up from reference TRBV19 and TRBJ1-5, is DGGITQSPKYLFRKEGQNVTLSCEQNLNHDAMYWYRQDPGQGLRLIYYSQIVNDFQKGDIAEGYSVSREKKESFPLTVTSAQKNPTAFYLCASSSTGSGNQPQHFGDGTRLSIL.

V and J are TRBV7-9 and TRBJ2-5, with 8 nucleotides matching TRBD1. The germline gives CDR1 SEHNR, CDR2 FQNEAQ (reference sequence). The CDR3 sequence is 15 residues long. V lost 4 bases to trimming and J lost 5 bases; unmatched junction nucleotides: 9. CDR3 amino acids: CASSYAGTGGETQYF. The CDR3 coding sequence is TGTGCCAGCAGCTATGCAGGGACAGGAGGTGAGACCCAGTACTTC.

The CDR3 DNA sequence: TGCGCCAGCAGCCCGCCTATATATCCAGGGGGGAATGAGCAGTTCTTC. It translates to CASSPPIYPGGNEQFF. The chain uses TRBV4-3 and TRBJ2-1; tentatively, D is TRBD1 (7 bases). The CDR3 spans 16 residues. V dropped 4 bases and J dropped 7 bases, with 20 bases sitting between them. Germline V gives CDR1 LGHNA, CDR2 YSLEER.

The rearrangement uses TRBV6-1 and TRBJ1-2; D not resolved. This CDR3 comprises 13 residues. V lost 0 bases to trimming and J lost 5 bases, with 7 bases between them. Germline V gives CDR1 MNHNS, CDR2 SASEGT. The CDR3 region is CASSEAQVYGYTF. DNA for the CDR3: TGTGCCAGCAGTGAAGCGCAGGTTTATGGCTACACCTTC.

The chain uses TRBV2 and TRBJ2-6; no definite D call. The CDR3 runs to 16 residues. V shed 1 base and J shed 1 base, with 8 bases lying between them. CDR1 and CDR2 (germline): SNHLY, FYNNEI. The CDR3 sequence is CASSEGGRSGANVLTF. CDR3 in DNA: TGTGCCAGCAGTGAAGGAGGCAGGTCTGGGGCCAACGTCCTGACTTTC.

The V and J genes are TRBV10-2 and TRBJ1-3; a possible D gene is TRBD1 (5 bases). The CDR3 consists of 15 residues. The ends were cut back, 0 bases at V and 2 bases at J, with 8 bases in the middle. Germline values: CDR1 WSHSY, CDR2 SAAADI. The chain's CDR3 is CASSESGVTGNTIYF. CDR3 nucleotide sequence: TGCGCCAGCAGTGAGTCGGGGGTAACTGGAAACACCATATATTTT.

This chain connects TRBV5-4 to TRBJ2-3; the D is unclear. This CDR3 is 13 amino acids long. Germline assignment: CDR1 SGHNT and CDR2 YYREEE (reference sequence). Trimming pared 4 bases from V and 1 base from J, leaving 7 bases between. CDR3 bases: TGTGCCAGCAGCGTATTAGGCACAGATACGCAGTATTTT. Encoded protein: CASSVLGTDTQYF.

Of note for this clone: Other DNA sequences in this sample translate to the same CDR3. The J gene is TRBJ2-1, the V gene TRBV27, with D hard to call. CDR1 MNHEY and CDR2 SMNVEV come from the germline V gene (reference sequence). The CDR3 is made up of 10 amino acids. Between the trimmed V and J ends, which lost 8 bases and 4 bases, there was a span of 3 bases. The CDR3 reads CASGYNEQFF. CDR3 DNA sequence: TGTGCCAGCGGATACAATGAGCAGTTCTTC.

The chain combines TRBV10-1 with TRBJ1-4; 9 nucleotides align to TRBD1. Germline values: CDR1 WNHNN, CDR2 SYGVQD (reference sequence). This CDR3 contains 16 residues. V shed 7 bases, J shed 0 bases, and the junction held 6 bases outside the gene matches. CDR3 sequence: CASILGQGPTNEKLFF. CDR3 sequence (DNA): TGCGCCAGCATCTTGGGACAGGGACCAACTAATGAAAAACTGTTTTTT.

V gene TRBV19 combines with J gene TRBJ1-3; D unclear. The V end was cut by 4 bases, the J end by 0 bases, with 10 bases between. The CDR3 has 15 residues. Germline CDR1 and CDR2: LNHDA and SQIVND (reference sequence). For the CDR3, the DNA is TGTGCCAGTAGTACCAACACGAACTCTGGAAACACCATATATTTT. Translating gives CASSTNTNSGNTIYF.